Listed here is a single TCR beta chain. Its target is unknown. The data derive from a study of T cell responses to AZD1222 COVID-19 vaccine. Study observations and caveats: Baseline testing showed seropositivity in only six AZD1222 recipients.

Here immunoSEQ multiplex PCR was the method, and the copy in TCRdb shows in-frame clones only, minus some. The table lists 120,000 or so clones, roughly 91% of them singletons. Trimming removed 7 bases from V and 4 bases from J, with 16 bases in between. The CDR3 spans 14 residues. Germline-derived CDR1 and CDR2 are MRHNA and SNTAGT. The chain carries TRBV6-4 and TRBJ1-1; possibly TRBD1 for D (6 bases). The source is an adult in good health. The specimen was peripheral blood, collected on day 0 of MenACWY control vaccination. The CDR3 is CASKTGSSSTEAFF. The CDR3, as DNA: TGTGCCAGCAAAACAGGGTCTTCGTCCACTGAAGCTTTCTTT.